The 21 T cell receptor beta chains reported below all come from one sample, sequenced in a study of regulatory T cells in long-lasting Graves disease. The time point was: newly diagnosed GD, antithyroid drugs for less than 3 months. The authors made the TCR library using RNA they extracted from PBMCs. The TCR beta library used iRepertoire HTBI primers with Arm-PCR amplification of CDR3. From the multiplex PCR reads, TCRdb called clonotypes with MiXCR, one entry per CDR3 protein. This sample carries 350,000 to 550,000 distinct CDR3 sequences, around 15% of them seen once, and the ten largest clones take approximately 15%. The sample was also reused in another study, on T cells in Graves' hyperthyroidism and ophthalmopathy.

The material sequenced was peripheral blood mononuclear cells (PBMCs), taken at new diagnosis, from a patient treated with antithyroid drugs. The receptors stem from a woman in her forties or fifties with Graves disease.

The CDR3 spells CASSFRPTAVGETQYF. CDR3 coding DNA: TGTGCCAGCAGTTTCCGCCCCACGGCGGTTGGGGAGACCCAGTACTTC. V is TRBV28 and J is TRBJ2-5, with D unclear. The germline V and J ends were trimmed by 3 bases and 5 bases, with 19 bases remaining between them. The CDR3 spans 16 residues. Germline assignment: CDR1 MDHEN and CDR2 SYDVKM.

This clonotype was observed at least ten times. This chain uses TRBV7-9 with TRBJ1-2, with TRBD1 matching 9 bases. From germline, CDR1 is SEHNR and CDR2 FQNEAQ (reference sequence). The CDR3 runs 14 residues. V gave up 5 bases and J gave up 6 bases; unmatched junction bases: 7. CDR3 DNA sequence: TGTGCCAGCAGCGACAGGGGGAGGTTCGATGGCTACACCTTC. Translating it yields CASSDRGRFDGYTF. The variable domain in full, completed from reference TRBV7-9 and TRBJ1-2, reads DTGVSQNPRHKITKRGQNVTFRCDPISEHNRLYWYRQTLGQGPEFLTYFQNEAQLEKSRLLSDRFSAERPKGSFSTLEIQRTEQGDSAMYLCASSDRGRFDGYTFGSGTRLTVV.

This clonotype showed up many times. This sequence joins TRBV20-1 and TRBJ2-7; no reliable D call. Germline V lookup: CDR1 DFQATT, CDR2 SNEGSKA (reference sequence). V was pared by 0 bases and J by 0 bases, with 9 bases between. This CDR3 comprises 14 residues. In nucleotides, the CDR3 is TGCAGTGCTAGAGAATGGTCCAGCTCCTACGAGCAGTACTTC. Encoded protein: CSAREWSSSYEQYF.

V and J are TRBV7-2 and TRBJ2-2; the D is unclear. This CDR3 spans 14 amino acids. V was trimmed by 2 bases and J by 6 bases, leaving 10 bases between them. Germline V gives CDR1 SGHTA, CDR2 FQGNSA. The CDR3 DNA is TGTGCCAGCAGCTTATTCCTTGTGGCCGGGGAGCTGTTTTTT. This codes for CASSLFLVAGELFF.

Concerning this clonotype itself: Being one base from a much bigger clone, this may be a read error. The chain is built from TRBV11-2 and TRBJ1-2; 8 bases match TRBD1. From germline, CDR1 is SGHAT and CDR2 FQNNGV. The ends lost 7 bases at V and 12 bases at J; junction bases unmatched: 10. The CDR3 runs 12 residues. DNA for the CDR3: TGTGCCAGCAACAGACAGGGGTTCGGCCACACCTTC. This codes for CASNRQGFGHTF.

Regarding this clonotype: Because it lacks the conserved phenylalanine or tryptophan at the end, this CDR3 is likely a read error. The gene calls are TRBV7-3 and TRBJ2-5, with D possibly TRBD2 on 6 matching bases. The length of the CDR3 is 18 residues. V was cut by 5 bases and J by 7 bases, with 29 bases left in between. Germline V gene sequence: CDR1 SGHTA, CDR2 FQGTGA. The CDR3 DNA reads as TGTGCCAGCAGCCAAGCCTACGACCCGTCATCAAACGGGGGGACCCAGTACTCC. Translation gives CASSQAYDPSSNGGTQYS.

Ten or more counts support this clonotype. This chain uses TRBV6-1 with TRBJ1-1; tentative D call: TRBD1 (5 bases). Germline V gene sequence: CDR1 MNHNS, CDR2 SASEGT. Trimming took 5 bases from V and 1 from J, leaving 8 bases between them. The CDR3 loop spans 13 amino acids. CDR3 sequence reads: CASSTQANTEAFF. CDR3 bases: TGTGCCAGCAGTACACAGGCGAACACTGAAGCTTTCTTT.

The table lists this clonotype with a few counts. This rearrangement joins TRBV6-1 to TRBJ1-2, with D tentatively TRBD1 (5 bases). The germline V gene has CDR1 MNHNS and CDR2 SASEGT. Trimming removed 8 bases at V and 2 bases at J, with 9 bases between. The CDR3 spans 12 residues. The CDR3, as DNA: TGTGCCAGCCCCCCAGGGAACTATGGCTACACCTTC. Residues: CASPPGNYGYTF.

This clonotype was seen at least ten times. The chain is built from TRBV5-1 and TRBJ2-1; D possibly corresponds to TRBD2 (6 bases). The CDR3 has 17 amino acids. Trimming pared 0 bases from V and 0 bases from J, leaving 13 bases between. Germline assignment: CDR1 SGHRS and CDR2 YFSETQ. In DNA, the CDR3 is TGCGCCAGCAGCTTGGCCGTGACAGCGGGCTCCTACAATGAGCAGTTCTTC. Translating it yields CASSLAVTAGSYNEQFF.

The table lists this clonotype with many counts. This sequence joins TRBV28 and TRBJ2-2, with 7 positions matching TRBD1. This CDR3 is built from 21 residues. The trim removed 6 bases at V and 1 base at J, leaving 23 bases unmatched. Per germline, CDR1 MDHEN and CDR2 SYDVKM. In DNA form, the CDR3 reads TGTGCCAGCAGCGGAGGACTTGCCGACACGGACAGGCTATTGAACACCGGGGAGCTGTTTTTT. Protein sequence: CASSGGLADTDRLLNTGELFF.

This chain joins TRBV30 and TRBJ2-2; a weak D match, TRBD2 (6 bases). CDR1 is GTSNPN and CDR2 is SVGIG in the germline V gene (reference sequence). The V gene lost 3 bases and the J gene lost 6 bases, with 17 bases spanning the gap. This CDR3 comprises 15 residues. CDR3 DNA sequence: TGTGCCTGGAGGGGAGGACTATCGTGGGCCGGGGAGCTGTTTTTT. Its protein is CAWRGGLSWAGELFF.

V is TRBV18 and J is TRBJ2-2, with 8 bases aligning to TRBD1. CDR3 length: 17 amino acids. Germline assignment: CDR1 KGHSH and CDR2 LQKENI. The V and J ends lost 0 bases and 4 bases, in that order; junction bases with no gene match: 7. The CDR3 reads CASSPPSQGATTGELFF. CDR3 nucleotide sequence: TGTGCCAGCTCACCACCGAGCCAGGGGGCAACCACCGGGGAGCTGTTTTTT.

This clonotype was counted ten times or more. V gene TRBV20-1 combines with J gene TRBJ2-3; D is unresolved. Trimming stripped 3 bases from V and 3 bases from J, with 7 bases between. Germline CDR1 and CDR2: DFQATT and SNEGSKA (reference sequence). CDR3 length equals 12 residues. The CDR3 DNA reads as TGCAGTGCTAGGATGGGGACAGATACGCAGTATTTT. This codes for CSARMGTDTQYF.

The chain employs TRBV5-1 and TRBJ2-1; D possibly corresponds to TRBD2 (6 bases). Germline loops: CDR1 SGHRS, CDR2 YFSETQ. Trimming shortened V by 0 bases and J by 7 bases, and 20 bases separated the two germline ends. The CDR3 extends over 17 amino acids. The CDR3 coding sequence is TGCGCCAGCAGCTTGGTCCTTAGGACTAATCTCGGTAATGAGCAGTTCTTC. It codes for CASSLVLRTNLGNEQFF.

This clonotype appeared a few times. The chain joins TRBV10-2 to TRBJ2-7; TRBD2 matches at 11 bases. CDR1 WSHSY and CDR2 SAAADI come from the germline V gene. V dropped 6 bases and J dropped 4; count of bases not matched to a gene: 5. The CDR3 totals 14 residues. The CDR3: CASRSGTSGYEQYF. The CDR3 bases are TGCGCCAGCAGGTCCGGGACTAGCGGATACGAGCAGTACTTC.

As to this clonotype: A much more abundant neighbour one base away suggests this may be a read error. The chain carries TRBV11-2 and TRBJ2-3; D possibly corresponds to TRBD2 (6 bases). V was pared by 5 bases and J by 2 bases, with 20 bases between. From germline, CDR1 is SGHAT and CDR2 FQNNGV. The CDR3 spans 17 residues. The CDR3 spells CASSTGDLYSDTDTQYF. The CDR3 nucleotides are TGTGCCAGCAGCACGGGGGACCTCTATAGCGACACAGATACGCAGTATTTT.

This sequence joins TRBV20-1 and TRBJ2-2; TRBD1 matches at 8 bases. The CDR3 loop spans 14 amino acids. CDR1 is DFQATT and CDR2 is SNEGSKA in the germline V gene (reference sequence). The ends lost 3 bases at V and 6 bases at J; junction bases unmatched: 6. The CDR3 loop is CSASSRGHAGELFF. The CDR3 nucleotides are TGCAGTGCTAGCAGCAGGGGGCACGCCGGGGAGCTGTTTTTT.

In its sample, this clonotype was seen many times. The gene calls are TRBV11-2 and TRBJ2-6; a possible D gene is TRBD1 (6 bases). Germline lookup yields CDR1 SGHAT and CDR2 FQNNGV. V was cut by 6 bases and J by 0 bases, with 21 bases left in between. The CDR3 runs to 19 residues. This CDR3 reads CASRPIRGSPSSGANVLTF. In nucleotides, the CDR3 is TGTGCCAGCAGACCAATCAGGGGCTCCCCGAGCTCTGGGGCCAACGTCCTGACTTTC.

The chain couples TRBV29-1 to TRBJ2-7; D is perhaps TRBD1 or TRBD2 (5 bases each). The V gene lost 4 bases and the J gene lost 3 bases, with 10 bases spanning the gap. Germline V lookup: CDR1 SQVTM, CDR2 ANQGSEA. The CDR3 covers 12 residues. This chain's CDR3 is CSVARGGYEQYF. The CDR3 coding sequence is TGCAGCGTTGCGAGGGGTGGCTACGAGCAGTACTTC.

The chain joins TRBV6-2 or TRBV6-3 to TRBJ2-5, with 8 bases lining up with TRBD1. The germline V gene encodes CDR1 MNHEY and CDR2 SVGEGT. V was pared by 5 bases and J by 5 bases, with 16 bases of the junction left unmatched. The CDR3 spans 17 residues. CDR3 residues: CASSQEDYRGMTETQYF. CDR3 bases: TGTGCCAGCAGTCAAGAGGACTACAGGGGGATGACGGAGACCCAGTACTTC.

There are many counts of this clonotype. This sequence joins TRBV7-8 and TRBJ1-5; D remains unclear. CDR1 is SGHVS, CDR2 FQNEAQ, per germline. The CDR3 is 16 amino acids. Trimming took off 0 bases at V and 5 bases at J, with 14 bases between the two ends. CDR3 in DNA: TGTGCCAGCAGCTTAGCCCGGTCGAAGGGTGATCAGCCCCAGCATTTT. Amino acids: CASSLARSKGDQPQHF. The full variable domain, its missing parts supplied by reference TRBV7-8 and TRBJ1-5, is GAGVSQSPRYKVAKRGQDVALRCDPISGHVSLFWYQQALGQGPEFLTYFQNEAQLDKSGLPSDRFFAERPEGSVSTLKIQRTQQEDSAVYLCASSLARSKGDQPQHFGDGTRLSIL.